Listed below are T cell receptor beta chains from one sample, sequenced in a study of blood T cell repertoires in COVID-19. TCRdb's copy holds only in-frame clones and misses some; the assay was immunoSEQ multiplex PCR. Of about 310,000 clones in the sample, around 87% were seen once. Material: peripheral blood. These receptors originate from a woman between 40 and 50 years old with COVID-19, enrolled during active disease. Both conserved end residues are part of each CDR3. D genes are given only for firm matches. A clone size is listed for some rows: how often the clone was seen (once, few, many), or a class if it is expanded.

CDR3 DNA: TGTGCCAGCAGCTTATCCAGTCGGAGCGAGCAGTACTTC
CDR3 protein: CASSLSSRSEQYF
J gene: TRBJ2-7
D gene: .
V gene: TRBV11-3
clone size: few

CDR3 DNA: TGTGCCAGCAGCTTAGCCCGCAGGGAAACTGGCTACACCTTC
CDR3 protein: CASSLARRETGYTF
J gene: TRBJ1-2
D gene: .
V gene: TRBV7-2
clone size: .

CDR3 DNA: TGTGCCTCCAAACCCCGGACAGGGGCTGGTACTGAAGCTTTCTTT
CDR3 protein: CASKPRTGAGTEAFF
J gene: TRBJ1-1
D gene: TRBD1
V gene: TRBV30
clone size: .

CDR3 DNA: TGTGCCAGCAGCGTAGGAGGTCCAGGGATGTTCACTGAAGCTTTCTTT
CDR3 protein: CASSVGGPGMFTEAFF
J gene: TRBJ1-1
D gene: .
V gene: TRBV9
clone size: .

CDR3 DNA: TGTGCCAGCAGCTCCTCCGGGACAGGCTCTTGGGGGACAGATACGCAGTATTTT
CDR3 protein: CASSSSGTGSWGTDTQYF
J gene: TRBJ2-3
D gene: TRBD1
V gene: TRBV7-2
clone size: .

CDR3 DNA: TGCGCCAGCAGCCAAGCCCGGGGGGGAAGTTTAAGCAATCAGCCCCAGCATTTT
CDR3 protein: CASSQARGGSLSNQPQHF
J gene: TRBJ1-5
D gene: .
V gene: TRBV4-1
clone size: .

CDR3 DNA: TGCGCCAGCAGCCCCACGACAGTATACGAGCAGTACTTC
CDR3 protein: CASSPTTVYEQYF
J gene: TRBJ2-7
D gene: .
V gene: TRBV5-1
clone size: few

CDR3 DNA: TGTGCCAGCAGTTCGACAGGGAGTCATCACTATGGCTACACCTTC
CDR3 protein: CASSSTGSHHYGYTF
J gene: TRBJ1-2
D gene: TRBD1
V gene: TRBV27
clone size: .

CDR3 DNA: TGCAGCGTTACATACAGGTACGAGCAGTACTTC
CDR3 protein: CSVTYRYEQYF
J gene: TRBJ2-7
D gene: .
V gene: TRBV29-1
clone size: .

CDR3 DNA: TGTGCCAGCAGCCAAGATTTGGCTAGCGTGGGGGCCCAGTACTTC
CDR3 protein: CASSQDLASVGAQYF
J gene: TRBJ2-5
D gene: .
V gene: TRBV3-1/TRBV3-2
clone size: .

CDR3 DNA: TGCGCCAGCAGCCAAGAAGGAGGCCCCGGGGTAAAAGCTTTCTTT
CDR3 protein: CASSQEGGPGVKAFF
J gene: TRBJ1-1
D gene: .
V gene: TRBV4-3
clone size: .

CDR3 DNA: TGTGCCAGCAGCCTCACCGGAGACTACGAGCAGTACTTC
CDR3 protein: CASSLTGDYEQYF
J gene: TRBJ2-7
D gene: .
V gene: TRBV6-5
clone size: .

CDR3 DNA: TGCGCCAGCAGCCAAGGGCCTAGCGGGGGGGCAAATGAGCAGTTCTTC
CDR3 protein: CASSQGPSGGANEQFF
J gene: TRBJ2-1
D gene: TRBD2
V gene: TRBV4-3
clone size: .

CDR3 DNA: TGTGCCAGCAGCTTTATAATACTAGCGGGTGAGCAGTTCTTC
CDR3 protein: CASSFIILAGEQFF
J gene: TRBJ2-1
D gene: TRBD2
V gene: TRBV7-9
clone size: .

CDR3 DNA: TGTGCCAGCAGCTTAATGACAGGGGGAAATTCACCCCTCCACTTT
CDR3 protein: CASSLMTGGNSPLHF
J gene: TRBJ1-6
D gene: TRBD1
V gene: TRBV7-3
clone size: once

CDR3 DNA: TGTGCTGCCCCCCGGACAGCCTATGGCTACACCTTC
CDR3 protein: CAAPRTAYGYTF
J gene: TRBJ1-2
D gene: .
V gene: TRBV30
clone size: once

CDR3 DNA: TGTGCCAGTGAACGGTCGGCAGGGACTATGAGCTACACCTTC
CDR3 protein: CASERSAGTMSYTF
J gene: TRBJ1-2
D gene: .
V gene: TRBV7-2
clone size: .

CDR3 DNA: TGTGCCAGTGGACTAGCGGGGGTGAGAGAGACCCAGTACTTC
CDR3 protein: CASGLAGVRETQYF
J gene: TRBJ2-5
D gene: TRBD2
V gene: TRBV19
clone size: .

CDR3 DNA: TGTGCCAGCAGTTTTTCCGGTGAAAAACTGTTTTTT
CDR3 protein: CASSFSGEKLFF
J gene: TRBJ1-4
D gene: .
V gene: TRBV27
clone size: .

CDR3 DNA: TGTGCCAGCAGCCAAGTGGGGGACAGGAATCAGCCCCAGCATTTT
CDR3 protein: CASSQVGDRNQPQHF
J gene: TRBJ1-5
D gene: TRBD1
V gene: TRBV3-1/TRBV3-2
clone size: .

CDR3 DNA: TGTGCCAGCAGCGCCGGACTAGTCCCCTACGAGCAGTACTTC
CDR3 protein: CASSAGLVPYEQYF
J gene: TRBJ2-7
D gene: TRBD2
V gene: TRBV9
clone size: once

CDR3 DNA: TGCGCCAGCAGCCAGGGGACAGGGAATTACGAGCAGTACTTC
CDR3 protein: CASSQGTGNYEQYF
J gene: TRBJ2-7
D gene: TRBD1
V gene: TRBV5-1
clone size: few

CDR3 DNA: TGTGCCAGCAGGAGGGGTATTGGGACTAGTTCATTTATGGCCTACGAGCAGTACTTC
CDR3 protein: CASRRGIGTSSFMAYEQYF
J gene: TRBJ2-7
D gene: TRBD2
V gene: TRBV5-5
clone size: .

CDR3 DNA: TGTGCCAGCAGTTCCCCGGGACAGGGGACATACACCTTC
CDR3 protein: CASSSPGQGTYTF
J gene: TRBJ1-2
D gene: TRBD1
V gene: TRBV7-8
clone size: .

CDR3 DNA: TGTGCCTGGAGTCGGAGTCTTGCCTCTGGAAACACCATATATTTT
CDR3 protein: CAWSRSLASGNTIYF
J gene: TRBJ1-3
D gene: .
V gene: TRBV30
clone size: .

CDR3 DNA: TGTGCCAGTAGTCTCATCGAGGGTAGCAATCAGCCCCAGCATTTT
CDR3 protein: CASSLIEGSNQPQHF
J gene: TRBJ1-5
D gene: .
V gene: TRBV19
clone size: few

CDR3 DNA: TGTGCCAGCACCGAAGGGACTAGCGGACGACGTGACTACAATGAGCAGTTCTTC
CDR3 protein: CASTEGTSGRRDYNEQFF
J gene: TRBJ2-1
D gene: TRBD2
V gene: TRBV27
clone size: .

CDR3 DNA: TGTGCCAGCAGTTTATTTAGGGCAGGGGGCGGCTACGAGCAGTACTTC
CDR3 protein: CASSLFRAGGGYEQYF
J gene: TRBJ2-7
D gene: TRBD1
V gene: TRBV27
clone size: once

CDR3 DNA: TGTGCCAGCAGTAAACTCCTTACGCCCTATGGCTACACCTTC
CDR3 protein: CASSKLLTPYGYTF
J gene: TRBJ1-2
D gene: .
V gene: TRBV28
clone size: .

CDR3 DNA: TGCGCCAGCAGCCCCGGGGGGCCGGGCACAGATACGCAGTATTTT
CDR3 protein: CASSPGGPGTDTQYF
J gene: TRBJ2-3
D gene: .
V gene: TRBV4-3
clone size: .

CDR3 DNA: TGTGCCAGTGACCCAGGTCCAGGGCTCTCCAATCAGCCCCAGCATTTT
CDR3 protein: CASDPGPGLSNQPQHF
J gene: TRBJ1-5
D gene: .
V gene: TRBV19
clone size: .

CDR3 DNA: TGTGCCAGCAGCGCCATAGACAGGGAAGGGGTGCGCGGGGAGCTGTTTTTT
CDR3 protein: CASSAIDREGVRGELFF
J gene: TRBJ2-2
D gene: TRBD1
V gene: TRBV7-3
clone size: .

CDR3 DNA: TGTGCCAGCAGTGGGACTCAACGAGGAGAAAAACTGTTTTTT
CDR3 protein: CASSGTQRGEKLFF
J gene: TRBJ1-4
D gene: .
V gene: TRBV6-2/TRBV6-3
clone size: .

CDR3 DNA: TGTGCCAGCAGCAAGGACAGGGGTAGTTTCGGAGAAAAACTGTTTTTT
CDR3 protein: CASSKDRGSFGEKLFF
J gene: TRBJ1-4
D gene: TRBD1
V gene: TRBV7-9
clone size: .

CDR3 DNA: TGCAGCGTCGAACAGGGGGATGAAAAACTGTTTTTT
CDR3 protein: CSVEQGDEKLFF
J gene: TRBJ1-4
D gene: TRBD1
V gene: TRBV29-1
clone size: .

CDR3 DNA: TGTGCCAGCAGCTTAGGGGCCGGGGGGAAGGTCGGCAATCAGCCCCAGCATTTT
CDR3 protein: CASSLGAGGKVGNQPQHF
J gene: TRBJ1-5
D gene: .
V gene: TRBV7-9
clone size: .

CDR3 DNA: TGTGCCAGCCTAACCGGAGGGATCAGGAGCTATGGCTACACCTTC
CDR3 protein: CASLTGGIRSYGYTF
J gene: TRBJ1-2
D gene: .
V gene: TRBV28
clone size: .

CDR3 DNA: TGTGCCAGCAGCTTCGGGGGTAGCGATGAGCAGTTCTTC
CDR3 protein: CASSFGGSDEQFF
J gene: TRBJ2-1
D gene: .
V gene: TRBV13
clone size: .

CDR3 DNA: TGTGCCACCAGTGAGACAGCTGCAACTAATGAAAAACTGTTTTTT
CDR3 protein: CATSETAATNEKLFF
J gene: TRBJ1-4
D gene: .
V gene: TRBV24-1
clone size: .

CDR3 DNA: TGCGCCAGCAGCTACGGGATAGGCCTGAGGAGCTCCTACGAGCAGTACTTC
CDR3 protein: CASSYGIGLRSSYEQYF
J gene: TRBJ2-7
D gene: .
V gene: TRBV5-1
clone size: .

CDR3 DNA: TGTGCCAGCAGTGAAGGGAGTACTTCTGGGGCCAACGTCCTGACTTTC
CDR3 protein: CASSEGSTSGANVLTF
J gene: TRBJ2-6
D gene: .
V gene: TRBV2
clone size: .

CDR3 DNA: TGTGCCAGCAGCGTAGAGAGGTCCGGACTAGCGGGGCTTAATACGCAGTATTTT
CDR3 protein: CASSVERSGLAGLNTQYF
J gene: TRBJ2-3
D gene: TRBD2
V gene: TRBV9
clone size: .

CDR3 DNA: TGTGCCAGCAGCTTACATCAACGGAGCTACGAGCAGTACTTC
CDR3 protein: CASSLHQRSYEQYF
J gene: TRBJ2-7
D gene: .
V gene: TRBV7-2
clone size: .

CDR3 DNA: TGTGCTAGTGGTTTGATGCAGATCCTTCCTCATTTC
CDR3 protein: CASGLMQILPHF
J gene: TRBJ2-7
D gene: .
V gene: TRBV12-5
clone size: .

CDR3 DNA: TGTGCCAGCAGTCTTACCTCGGGGAACACTGAAGCTTTCTTT
CDR3 protein: CASSLTSGNTEAFF
J gene: TRBJ1-1
D gene: .
V gene: TRBV6-4
clone size: .

CDR3 DNA: TGCGCCAGCAGCTTCCAGGGGGCTGTCGGAAACACCATATATTTT
CDR3 protein: CASSFQGAVGNTIYF
J gene: TRBJ1-3
D gene: TRBD1
V gene: TRBV5-1
clone size: .

CDR3 DNA: TGTGCCAGCAGCTTGGGACTAGCGGGAGGGCCATGGGAGCAGTACTTC
CDR3 protein: CASSLGLAGGPWEQYF
J gene: TRBJ2-7
D gene: TRBD2
V gene: TRBV5-4
clone size: .

CDR3 DNA: TGCGCCAGCAGCCAAGCCTTCCAGGGTAGCTATGGCTACACCTTC
CDR3 protein: CASSQAFQGSYGYTF
J gene: TRBJ1-2
D gene: .
V gene: TRBV4-3
clone size: .

CDR3 DNA: TGTGCCAGCAGCCCCGGCGGGGCACTCAACACCGGGGAGCTGTTTTTT
CDR3 protein: CASSPGGALNTGELFF
J gene: TRBJ2-2
D gene: .
V gene: TRBV9
clone size: .

CDR3 DNA: TGTGCCAGCTCGAGGGACAGGGTTAACACCGGGGAGCTGTTTTTT
CDR3 protein: CASSRDRVNTGELFF
J gene: TRBJ2-2
D gene: TRBD1
V gene: TRBV18
clone size: .

CDR3 DNA: TGTGCCAGCAGCGCCGAGGACAGGAATAATTCACCCCTCCACTTT
CDR3 protein: CASSAEDRNNSPLHF
J gene: TRBJ1-6
D gene: TRBD1
V gene: TRBV9
clone size: few

CDR3 DNA: TGCGCCAGCAGAACCGGGACTCCCACAGATACGCAGTATTTT
CDR3 protein: CASRTGTPTDTQYF
J gene: TRBJ2-3
D gene: .
V gene: TRBV5-1
clone size: .

CDR3 DNA: TGTGCCAGTAGTCTGATTGCGGGCTCCTACGAGCAGTACTTC
CDR3 protein: CASSLIAGSYEQYF
J gene: TRBJ2-7
D gene: .
V gene: TRBV19
clone size: .

CDR3 DNA: TGTGCCAGCAGTTACTCACAGGGGTTTCCCTACGAGCAGTACTTC
CDR3 protein: CASSYSQGFPYEQYF
J gene: TRBJ2-7
D gene: TRBD1
V gene: TRBV6-2/TRBV6-3
clone size: .

CDR3 DNA: TGTGCCAGCTCACCAGGGGCCCAGGAGGGCCCAGATACGCAGTATTTT
CDR3 protein: CASSPGAQEGPDTQYF
J gene: TRBJ2-3
D gene: .
V gene: TRBV18
clone size: .